The count of the clone carrying this T cell receptor beta chain is one. V lost 4 bases and J 2 bases, leaving 14 bases between the germline ends. The germline V gene encodes CDR1 MNHEY and CDR2 SVGAGI. The length of the CDR3 is 15 residues. How the authors handled the data: Reference gene primer amplification gave estimated nucleated cell counts. Clones were read by immunoSEQ multiplex PCR, and TCRdb kept only the in-frame ones, dropping some. Clone size and the V and J calls come from that table; the DNA yielded D and trimming. The repertoire holds approximately 290,000 clones, with 90% as singletons. The data were taken from a study of blood T cell repertoires in COVID-19. Study-wide background: Researchers got acute and convalescent COVID-19 samples from the United States, Italy and Spain.

The source is a woman younger than 45 who had recovered from COVID-19. The V call is TRBV6-5, the J call TRBJ2-5; no clear D. The sequenced material came from PBMCs or T cells enriched from blood (not recorded which). The CDR3 coding sequence is TGTGCCAGCAGTTCCCAGTACCTCGGGCAAGAGACCCAGTACTTC. This gives the protein CASSSQYLGQETQYF.